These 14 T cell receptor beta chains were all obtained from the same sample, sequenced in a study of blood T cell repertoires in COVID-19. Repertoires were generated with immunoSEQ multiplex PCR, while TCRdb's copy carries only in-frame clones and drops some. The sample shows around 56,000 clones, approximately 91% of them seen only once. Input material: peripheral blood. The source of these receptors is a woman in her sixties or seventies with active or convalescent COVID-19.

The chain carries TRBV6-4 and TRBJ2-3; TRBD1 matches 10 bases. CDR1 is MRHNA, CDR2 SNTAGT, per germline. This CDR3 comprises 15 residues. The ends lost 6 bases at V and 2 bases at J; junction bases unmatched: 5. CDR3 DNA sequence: TGTGCCAGCAGAGCGGGACAGGGGTCCACAGATACGCAGTATTTT. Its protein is CASRAGQGSTDTQYF.

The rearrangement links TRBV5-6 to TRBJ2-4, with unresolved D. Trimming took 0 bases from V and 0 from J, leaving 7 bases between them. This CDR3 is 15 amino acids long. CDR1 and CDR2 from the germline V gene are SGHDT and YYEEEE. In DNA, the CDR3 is TGTGCCAGCAGCTTGGACTTTCAAGCCAAAAACATTCAGTACTTC. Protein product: CASSLDFQAKNIQYF.

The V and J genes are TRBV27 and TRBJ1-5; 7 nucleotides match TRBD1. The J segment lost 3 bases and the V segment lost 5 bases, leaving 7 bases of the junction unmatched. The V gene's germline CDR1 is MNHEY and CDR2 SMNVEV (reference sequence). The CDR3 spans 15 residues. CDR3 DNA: TGTGCCAGCAGTCCAGGACAGGCGATCAATCAGCCCCAGCATTTT. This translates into CASSPGQAINQPQHF.

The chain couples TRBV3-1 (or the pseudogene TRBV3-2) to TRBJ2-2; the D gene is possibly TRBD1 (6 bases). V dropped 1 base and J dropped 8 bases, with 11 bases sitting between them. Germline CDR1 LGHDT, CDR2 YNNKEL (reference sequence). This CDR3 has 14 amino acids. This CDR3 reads CASSQVQGSGELFF. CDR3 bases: TGTGCCAGCAGCCAAGTACAGGGTTCTGGGGAGCTGTTTTTT.

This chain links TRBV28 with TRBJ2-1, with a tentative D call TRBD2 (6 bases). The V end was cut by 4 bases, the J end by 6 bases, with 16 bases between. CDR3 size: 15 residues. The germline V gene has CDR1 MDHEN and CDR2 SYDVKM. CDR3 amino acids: CASSSQGSGGNEQFF. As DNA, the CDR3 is TGTGCCAGCAGTTCCCAGGGTTCCGGGGGCAATGAGCAGTTCTTC.

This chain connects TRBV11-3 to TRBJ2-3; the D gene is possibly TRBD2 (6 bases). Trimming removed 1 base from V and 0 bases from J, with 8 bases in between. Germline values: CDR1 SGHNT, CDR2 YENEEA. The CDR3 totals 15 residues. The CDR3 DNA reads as TGTGCCAGCAGCTTAGGCGGGGAGAGCACAGATACGCAGTATTTT. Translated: CASSLGGESTDTQYF. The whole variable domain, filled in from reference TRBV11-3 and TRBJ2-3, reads EAGVVQSPRYKIIEKKQPVAFWCNPISGHNTLYWYLQNLGQGPELLIRYENEEAVDDSQLPKDRFSAERLKGVDSTLKIQPAELGDSAVYLCASSLGGESTDTQYFGPGTRLTVL.

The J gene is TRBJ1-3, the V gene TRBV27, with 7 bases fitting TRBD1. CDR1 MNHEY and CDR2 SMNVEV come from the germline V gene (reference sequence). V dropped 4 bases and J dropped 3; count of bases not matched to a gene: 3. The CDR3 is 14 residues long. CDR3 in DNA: TGTGCCAGCAGTTCCCGACAGGGTGGAAACACCATATATTTT. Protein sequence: CASSSRQGGNTIYF.

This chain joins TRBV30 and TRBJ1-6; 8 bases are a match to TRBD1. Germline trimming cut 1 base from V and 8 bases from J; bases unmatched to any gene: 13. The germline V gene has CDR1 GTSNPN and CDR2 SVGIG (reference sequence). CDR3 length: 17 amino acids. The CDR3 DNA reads TGTGCCTGGAGTGAAGGGACAGGCCCTGCGGGGGATTCACCCCTCCACTTT. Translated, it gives CAWSEGTGPAGDSPLHF.

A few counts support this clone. The CDR3 sequence: CASSEARTGGAYNEQFF. CDR3 in DNA: TGTGCCAGCAGTGAAGCACGAACAGGGGGCGCCTACAATGAGCAGTTCTTC. The V and J genes are TRBV6-1 and TRBJ2-1; 9 bases are shared with TRBD1. Germline V gives CDR1 MNHNS, CDR2 SASEGT. The V segment lost 0 bases and the J segment 2 bases; nucleotides outside the gene matches: 5. This CDR3 has 17 residues.

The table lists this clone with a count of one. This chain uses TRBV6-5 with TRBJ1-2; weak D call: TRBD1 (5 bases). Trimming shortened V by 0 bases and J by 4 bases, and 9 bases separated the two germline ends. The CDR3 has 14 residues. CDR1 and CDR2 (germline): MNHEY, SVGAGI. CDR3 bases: TGTGCCAGCAGTTACTCAGTCAGGGCCTATGGCTACACCTTC. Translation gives CASSYSVRAYGYTF.

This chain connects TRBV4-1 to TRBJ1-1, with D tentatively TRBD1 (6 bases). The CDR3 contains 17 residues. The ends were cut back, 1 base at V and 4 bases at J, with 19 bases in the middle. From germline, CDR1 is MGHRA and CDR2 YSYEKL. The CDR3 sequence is CASSQGGRGTRGTEAFF. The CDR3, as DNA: TGCGCCAGCAGCCAAGGGGGGAGGGGGACCCGTGGCACTGAAGCTTTCTTT.

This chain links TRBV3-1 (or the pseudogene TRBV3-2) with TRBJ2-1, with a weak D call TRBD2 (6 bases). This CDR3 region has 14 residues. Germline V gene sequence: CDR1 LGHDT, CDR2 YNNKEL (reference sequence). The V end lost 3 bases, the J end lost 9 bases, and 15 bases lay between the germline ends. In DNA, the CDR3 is TGTGCCAGCAGCCATGCGGGGAAAGAGTCTGAGCAGTTCTTC. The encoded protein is CASSHAGKESEQFF.

Here the CDR3 reads CASSLETSTGELFF. CDR3 sequence (DNA): TGTGCCAGCAGCTTGGAAACATCCACCGGGGAGCTGTTTTTT. J is TRBJ2-2 and V is TRBV5-6, with D uncertain. Germline lookup yields CDR1 SGHDT and CDR2 YYEEEE. V shed 0 bases and J shed 4 bases, with 7 bases lying between them. CDR3 length: 14 residues.

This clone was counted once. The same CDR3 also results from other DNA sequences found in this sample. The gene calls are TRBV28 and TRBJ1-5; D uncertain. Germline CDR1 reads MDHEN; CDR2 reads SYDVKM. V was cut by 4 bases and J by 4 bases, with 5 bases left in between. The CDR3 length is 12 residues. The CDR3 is CASSSGNQPQHF. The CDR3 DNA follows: TGTGCCAGCAGTTCGGGGAATCAGCCCCAGCATTTT.